What follows are 27 T cell receptor beta chains derived from one specimen sequenced in a study of cytomegalovirus exposure and HLA in healthy donors. PCR was performed using 60 Vbeta and 13 Jbeta primers. Data came from immunoSEQ multiplex PCR; TCRdb stores just in-frame clones and leaves some out. The repertoire has tens of thousands of clones, 60% to 80% of them found once; the top ten carry approximately 24%. Sequencing input: PBMCs. All receptors derive from a woman in her forties in good health and CMV-seropositive.

This clone appeared a single time. This chain uses TRBV10-2 with TRBJ1-3, with D maybe TRBD1 (6 bases). The CDR3 is made up of 16 amino acids. V was clipped by 0 bases and J by 2 bases, with 11 bases between them. CDR1 is WSHSY and CDR2 is SAAADI in the germline V gene. CDR3 sequence reads: CASSESGGRTGNTIYF. DNA of the CDR3: TGCGCCAGCAGTGAGTCAGGGGGAAGGACTGGAAACACCATATATTTT.

This chain connects TRBV6-1 to TRBJ2-3; TRBD1 agrees at 7 bases. Trimming at V came to 2 bases and at J to 5 bases, leaving 4 bases not matched to a gene. This CDR3 is 14 amino acids long. Germline-derived CDR1 and CDR2 are MNHNS and SASEGT. CDR3 nucleotides: TGTGCCAGCAGTGAAATCCAGGGGGTAGATACGCAGTATTTT. Amino acid sequence: CASSEIQGVDTQYF.

This clone was recorded a few times. The chain carries TRBV19 and TRBJ1-4; D might be TRBD1 (6 bases). The CDR3 is made up of 14 amino acids. Trimming left V 4 bases short and J 5 bases short, with 11 bases between. Germline V lookup: CDR1 LNHDA, CDR2 SQIVND (reference sequence). The CDR3 coding sequence is TGTGCCAGTAGTACACAGGGAGACAATGAAAAACTGTTTTTT. This encodes CASSTQGDNEKLFF.

The chain has TRBV4-3 and TRBJ1-4; maybe TRBD1 (5 bases). Germline loops: CDR1 LGHNA, CDR2 YSLEER. V lost 0 bases, J lost 5 bases, and 13 bases lay in between. The CDR3 covers 16 residues. In DNA, the CDR3 is TGCGCCAGCAGCCAAGAGGTGGGGGGTCCAAATGAAAAACTGTTTTTT. The encoded protein is CASSQEVGGPNEKLFF.

This clone has a handful of counts. V is TRBV29-1 and J is TRBJ2-7, with TRBD1 identical over 7 bases. Looked up from germline, CDR1 is SQVTM and CDR2 is ANQGSEA. The CDR3 has 12 amino acids. V gave up 7 bases and J gave up 4 bases; unmatched junction bases: 7. The CDR3 region has the DNA TGCAGCGGGTTAACAGGGGAGTACGAGCAGTACTTC. Translation: CSGLTGEYEQYF.

The V call is TRBV6-5, the J call TRBJ1-2; TRBD1 agrees at 7 bases. The CDR3 is made up of 13 amino acids. Germline loops: CDR1 MNHEY, CDR2 SVGAGI. J lost 2 bases, V lost 5 bases, and 2 bases had no gene match. CDR3: CASSPTGNYGYTF. The CDR3 DNA sequence: TGTGCCAGCAGTCCGACAGGGAACTATGGCTACACCTTC.

This rearrangement joins TRBV7-8 to TRBJ2-5, with TRBD2 identical over 8 bases. The CDR3 spans 17 residues. Germline values: CDR1 SGHVS, CDR2 FQNEAQ. The V segment lost 1 base and the J segment 4 bases; nucleotides outside the gene matches: 11. CDR3 DNA: TGTGCCAGCAGCTTAGGGGCCGGGGGGGGCGGATTAGAGACCCAGTACTTC. This sequence encodes CASSLGAGGGGLETQYF.

Only a few counts were recorded for this clone. The rearrangement joins TRBV4-1 to TRBJ1-1, with TRBD1 identical over 10 bases. J lost 1 base, V lost 3 bases, and 8 bases had no gene match. The CDR3 length is 17 residues. Germline assignment: CDR1 MGHRA and CDR2 YSYEKL. CDR3 DNA sequence: TGCGCCAGCAGCCATCCCCGGGACAGGGGTGGGAACACTGAAGCTTTCTTT. Protein product: CASSHPRDRGGNTEAFF.

The chain is built from TRBV14 and TRBJ2-2, with TRBD1 identical over 7 bases. The V and J ends lost 6 bases and 1 base, in that order; junction bases with no gene match: 8. The CDR3 extends over 16 amino acids. The germline gives CDR1 SGHDN, CDR2 FVKESK. The DNA of the CDR3 is TGTGCCAGCAGTCCTCTCGGGACAGAGAACACCGGGGAGCTGTTTTTT. Translated: CASSPLGTENTGELFF.

The chain employs TRBV5-1 and TRBJ1-2; tentatively, D is TRBD1 (5 bases). V lost 8 bases, J lost 0 bases, and 11 bases lay in between. CDR1 and CDR2 from the germline V gene are SGHRS and YFSETQ. The CDR3 has 13 residues. As DNA, the CDR3 is TGCGCCAGTCGGGGGGAAGCTAACTATGGCTACACCTTC. Translation gives CASRGEANYGYTF.

The J gene is TRBJ2-5, the V gene TRBV2; 8 nucleotides match TRBD2. CDR1 SNHLY and CDR2 FYNNEI come from the germline V gene. There are 15 residues in the CDR3. The ends lost 11 bases at V and 5 bases at J; junction bases unmatched: 16. The CDR3 spells CAGLAGGVKRETQYF. DNA of the CDR3: TGTGCCGGACTAGCCGGTGGGGTAAAAAGGGAGACCCAGTACTTC.

This clone was seen just once. CDR3 amino acids: CASLSGTGGAEAFF. Written as DNA, the CDR3 is TGTGCCAGCCTTAGCGGCACCGGGGGGGCTGAAGCTTTCTTT. The chain recombines TRBV6-1 with TRBJ1-1, with D possibly TRBD1 on 5 matching bases. The CDR3 runs 14 residues. Trimming took 8 bases from V and 6 from J, leaving 19 bases between them. Germline V CDR1 and CDR2: MNHNS, SASEGT.

This clone has only one observation. This chain joins TRBV29-1 and TRBJ2-7, with D tentatively TRBD2 (5 bases). Germline V CDR1 and CDR2: SQVTM, ANQGSEA. Trimming cost V 6 bases and J 4 bases, with 19 bases left between them. The CDR3 has 14 residues. CDR3 in amino acids: CSVAGGGTGYEQYF. The CDR3 DNA reads TGCAGCGTGGCGGGCGGCGGTACGGGATACGAGCAGTACTTC.

The V call is TRBV6-5, the J call TRBJ2-7; the match to TRBD2 covers 8 bases. This CDR3 has 12 amino acids. The germline V gene has CDR1 MNHEY and CDR2 SVGAGI. Trimming took 8 bases from V and 3 from J; bases not matched to a gene: 3. CDR3 in DNA: TGTGCCAGCCGACTAGCGTTCTACGAGCAGTACTTC. It codes for CASRLAFYEQYF.

This chain joins TRBV19 and TRBJ2-3, with no clear D. The length of the CDR3 is 13 residues. Trimming removed 1 base from V and 2 bases from J, with 4 bases in between. Germline V gene lookup returns CDR1 LNHDA and CDR2 SQIVND (reference sequence). DNA for the CDR3: TGTGCCAGTAGTATAGGTCTCACAGATACGCAGTATTTT. It encodes CASSIGLTDTQYF.

The chain combines TRBV5-5 with TRBJ2-1; tentatively, D is TRBD2 (5 bases). CDR1 is SGHKS, CDR2 YYEKEE, per germline (reference sequence). V was trimmed by 4 bases and J by 0 bases, leaving 11 bases between them. This CDR3 contains 15 residues. The CDR3 nucleotides are TGTGCCAGCAGCCCGTCCGGGGACTCCTACAATGAGCAGTTCTTC. Encoded protein: CASSPSGDSYNEQFF. Drawing the rest from reference TRBV5-5 and TRBJ2-1, the complete variable domain is DAGVTQSPTHLIKTRGQQVTLRCSPISGHKSVSWYQQVLGQGPQFIFQYYEKEERGRGNFPDRFSARQFPNYSSELNVNALLLGDSALYLCASSPSGDSYNEQFFGPGTRLTVL.

The CDR3 coding sequence is TGTGCCACCAGCAGAGAAGTCTTAGATTCACCCCTCCACTTT. As protein: CATSREVLDSPLHF. J is TRBJ1-6 and V is TRBV15, with D hard to call. V lost 0 bases and J lost 8, with 8 bases in between. Germline V gives CDR1 LNHNV, CDR2 YYDKDF (reference sequence). This CDR3 is 14 amino acids long.

The V call is TRBV7-2, the J call TRBJ1-2; D gene ambiguous. Between the trimmed V and J ends, which lost 4 bases and 1 base, there was a span of 4 bases. Germline CDR1 reads SGHTA; CDR2 reads FQGNSA. The CDR3 totals 12 residues. Here the CDR3 DNA reads TGTGCCAGCAGCTCCAGTAACTATGGCTACACCTTC. Encoded protein: CASSSSNYGYTF.

The chain has TRBV10-1 and TRBJ1-1; the D is unclear. The CDR3 runs to 15 residues. The germline CDR1 and CDR2 sequences are WNHNN and SYGVQD (reference sequence). The ends were cut back, 4 bases at V and 3 bases at J, with 15 bases in the middle. CDR3 in amino acids: CASSGRPTPYTEAFF. CDR3 DNA sequence: TGCGCCAGCAGTGGGAGACCGACCCCCTACACTGAAGCTTTCTTT.

The rearrangement uses TRBV6-5 and TRBJ2-4; D is perhaps TRBD1 (6 bases). CDR3 length: 13 amino acids. V was clipped by 4 bases and J by 8 bases, with 12 bases between them. Germline CDR1 is MNHEY and CDR2 is SVGAGI. DNA for the CDR3: TGTGCCAGCAGTTCAGAGGGGGTTTACATTCAGTACTTC. Translating it yields CASSSEGVYIQYF.

V usage is TRBV6-5 and J usage is TRBJ2-2, with D perhaps TRBD2 (5 bases). Trimming cost V 6 bases and J 4 bases, with 9 bases left between them. This CDR3 spans 13 amino acids. Looked up from germline, CDR1 is MNHEY and CDR2 is SVGAGI. The CDR3 reads CASSPSGTGELFF. CDR3 in DNA: TGTGCCAGCAGCCCAAGCGGCACCGGGGAGCTGTTTTTT.

The gene calls are TRBV19 and TRBJ1-2; 12 nucleotides align to TRBD1. CDR1 LNHDA and CDR2 SQIVND come from the germline V gene (reference sequence). The CDR3 is 15 amino acids. V lost 11 bases and J lost 4; bases outside the gene matches: 11. CDR3: CASSPGQGATYGYTF. The CDR3 region has the DNA TGTGCCTCTAGTCCGGGACAGGGGGCGACCTATGGCTACACCTTC.

The V call is TRBV5-1, the J call TRBJ1-1; 8 bases agree with TRBD1. The CDR3 spans 14 residues. The V gene's germline CDR1 is SGHRS and CDR2 YFSETQ. V dropped 7 bases and J dropped 5; count of bases not matched to a gene: 10. The CDR3 region is CASAPDRVTTEAFF. The DNA of the CDR3 is TGCGCCAGCGCCCCGGACAGGGTCACAACTGAAGCTTTCTTT.

This sequence joins TRBV7-9 and TRBJ1-4; a weak D match, TRBD1 (6 bases). Trimming removed 4 bases at V and 6 bases at J, with 12 bases between. Germline V lookup: CDR1 SEHNR, CDR2 FQNEAQ (reference sequence). The CDR3 loop spans 14 amino acids. In DNA form, the CDR3 reads TGTGCCAGCAGCTCGGGGGCGGGAGATGAAAAACTGTTTTTT. It translates to CASSSGAGDEKLFF.

CDR3 protein: CASSHRAGVKSPLHF. In DNA form, the CDR3 reads TGTGCCAGCAGCCACCGGGCAGGGGTTAAATCACCCCTCCACTTT. The chain couples TRBV6-5 to TRBJ1-6; D may be TRBD1 (6 bases). Trimming pared 6 bases from V and 10 bases from J, leaving 19 bases between. The V gene's germline CDR1 is MNHEY and CDR2 SVGAGI. The CDR3 is made up of 15 amino acids.

V gene TRBV27 combines with J gene TRBJ2-6; D is undetermined. V lost 3 bases, J lost 0 bases, and 9 bases lay in between. This CDR3 is 16 amino acids long. Per germline, CDR1 MNHEY and CDR2 SMNVEV (reference sequence). The DNA of the CDR3 is TGTGCCAGCAGTTTTATCCCGGTCTCTGGGGCCAACGTCCTGACTTTC. Translating it yields CASSFIPVSGANVLTF.

The chain links TRBV9 to TRBJ2-1, with D maybe TRBD1 (6 bases). The CDR3 loop spans 16 amino acids. The germline CDR1 and CDR2 sequences are SGDLS and YYNGEE. Trimming removed 4 bases from V and 7 bases from J, with 21 bases in between. Here the CDR3 DNA reads TGTGCCAGCAGCTCCCCCTTAGGGGGTGACTTAAATGAGCAGTTCTTC. It codes for CASSSPLGGDLNEQFF.